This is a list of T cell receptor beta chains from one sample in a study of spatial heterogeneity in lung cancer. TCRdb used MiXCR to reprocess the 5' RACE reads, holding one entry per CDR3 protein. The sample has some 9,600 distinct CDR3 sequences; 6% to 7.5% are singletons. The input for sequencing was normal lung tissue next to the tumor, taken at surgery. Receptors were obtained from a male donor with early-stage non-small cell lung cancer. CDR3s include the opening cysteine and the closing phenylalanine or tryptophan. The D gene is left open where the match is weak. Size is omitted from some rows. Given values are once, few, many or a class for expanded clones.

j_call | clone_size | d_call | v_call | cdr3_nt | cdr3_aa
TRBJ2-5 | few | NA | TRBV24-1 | TGTGCCACCAGTGATTTAGCTGGGGAGACCCAGTACTTC | CATSDLAGETQYF
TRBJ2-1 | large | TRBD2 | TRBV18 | TGTGCCAGCTCACCACTACCTAGCGGGAACAATGAGCAGTTCTTC | CASSPLPSGNNEQFF
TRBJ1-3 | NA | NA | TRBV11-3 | TGTGCCAGCAGCCAGGGTCCGCTCGACACCATATATTTT | CASSQGPLDTIYF
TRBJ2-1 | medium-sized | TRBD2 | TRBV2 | TGTGCCAGCACGGGGGGTCCCTACAATGAGCAGTTCTTC | CASTGGPYNEQFF
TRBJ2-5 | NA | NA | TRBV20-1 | TGCAGTGCTAGAGAGATACAGGGCCAAGAGACCCAGTACTTC | CSAREIQGQETQYF
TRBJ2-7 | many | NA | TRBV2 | TGTGCCAGCAGCCCTATGTTCGACAACGAGCAGTACTTC | CASSPMFDNEQYF
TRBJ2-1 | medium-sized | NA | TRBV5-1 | TGCGCCAGCAGCGACGGGGGCGCCCCCCCATACAATGAGCAGTTCTTC | CASSDGGAPPYNEQFF
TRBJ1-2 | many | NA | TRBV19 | TGTGCCAGTAGTCCCCTCGGGGCGGACTATGGCTACACCTTC | CASSPLGADYGYTF
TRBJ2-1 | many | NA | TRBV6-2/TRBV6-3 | TGTGCCAGCAGTTACTCGAAGGTAAAGAACTACAATGAGCAGTTCTTC | CASSYSKVKNYNEQFF
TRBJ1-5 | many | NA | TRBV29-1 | TGCAGCGTCATCCAGGGCGCCGGGAATCAGCCCCAGCATTTT | CSVIQGAGNQPQHF
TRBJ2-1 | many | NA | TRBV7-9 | TGTGCCAGCAGCTTAGGGGGCGGGACGAGCTCCTACAATGAGCAGTTCTTC | CASSLGGGTSSYNEQFF
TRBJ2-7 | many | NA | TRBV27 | TGTGCCAGCAGTAGCAGGGTACTACTCTTCGAGCAGTACTTC | CASSSRVLLFEQYF